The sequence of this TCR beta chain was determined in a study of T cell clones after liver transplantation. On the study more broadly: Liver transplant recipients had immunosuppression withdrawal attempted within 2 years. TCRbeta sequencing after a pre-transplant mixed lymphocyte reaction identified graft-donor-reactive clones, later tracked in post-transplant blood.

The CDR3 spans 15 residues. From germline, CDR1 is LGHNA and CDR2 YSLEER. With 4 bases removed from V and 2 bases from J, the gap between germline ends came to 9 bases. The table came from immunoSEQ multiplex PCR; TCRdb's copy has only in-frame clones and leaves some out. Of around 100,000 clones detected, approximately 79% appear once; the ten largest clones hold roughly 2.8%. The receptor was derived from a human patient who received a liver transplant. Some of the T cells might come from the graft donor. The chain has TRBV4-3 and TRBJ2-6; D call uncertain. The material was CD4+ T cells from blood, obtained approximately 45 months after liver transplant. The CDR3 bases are TGCGCCAGCAGCCCCTCAATCGCTGGGGCCAACGTCCTGACTTTC. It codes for CASSPSIAGANVLTF.